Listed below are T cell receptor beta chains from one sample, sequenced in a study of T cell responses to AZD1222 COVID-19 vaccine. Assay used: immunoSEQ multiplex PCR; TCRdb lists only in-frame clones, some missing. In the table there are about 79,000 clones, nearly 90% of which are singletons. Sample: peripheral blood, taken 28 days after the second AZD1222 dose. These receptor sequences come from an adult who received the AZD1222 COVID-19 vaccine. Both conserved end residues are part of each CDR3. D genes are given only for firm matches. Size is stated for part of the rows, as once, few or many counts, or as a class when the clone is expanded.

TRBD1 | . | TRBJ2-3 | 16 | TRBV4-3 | TGCGCCAGCAGCCAGGGGACAGGGTGGTTCAGCGATACGCAGTATTTT | CASSQGTGWFSDTQYF
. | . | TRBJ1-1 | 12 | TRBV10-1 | TGCGCCAGCAGTGCTGGCATGGGGGAAGCTTTCTTT | CASSAGMGEAFF
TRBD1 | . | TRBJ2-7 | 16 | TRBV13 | TGTGCCAGCAGCGTTACCGGGACAGGGTTTAGCTACGAGCAGTACTTC | CASSVTGTGFSYEQYF
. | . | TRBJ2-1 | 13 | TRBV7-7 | TGTGCCAGCAGCAATTCCCTTCGAGGTGAGCAGTTCTTC | CASSNSLRGEQFF
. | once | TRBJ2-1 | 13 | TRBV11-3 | TGTGCCAGCAGCTTAGCCGCTCTCAATGAGCAGTTCTTC | CASSLAALNEQFF
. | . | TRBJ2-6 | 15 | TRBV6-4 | TGTGCCAGCAGTGACGATTACTCTGGGGCCAACGTCCTGACTTTC | CASSDDYSGANVLTF
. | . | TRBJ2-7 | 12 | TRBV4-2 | TGTGCCAGCAGCCAAGTAGGCTACGAGCAGTACTTC | CASSQVGYEQYF
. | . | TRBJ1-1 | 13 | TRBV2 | TGTGCCAGCAGTGAAGAGGCTTGGACTGAAGCTTTCTTT | CASSEEAWTEAFF
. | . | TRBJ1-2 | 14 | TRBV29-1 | TGCAGCGTTGACCCGACAGCGGGCCGGGGAGGCTACACCTTC | CSVDPTAGRGGYTF
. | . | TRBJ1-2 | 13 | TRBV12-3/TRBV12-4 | TGTGCCAGCAGTTTTCGTCCCGGTGTTGGCTACACCTTC | CASSFRPGVGYTF
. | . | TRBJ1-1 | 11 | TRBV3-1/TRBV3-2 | TGTGCCAGCAGCCTTAAAACTGAAGCTTTCTTT | CASSLKTEAFF
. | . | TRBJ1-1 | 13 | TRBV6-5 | TGTGCCAGCGGCGACGACACATACACTGAAGCTTTCTTT | CASGDDTYTEAFF
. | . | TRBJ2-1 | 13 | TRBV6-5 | TGTGCCAGCAAAGAAAATGGGGGCAATGAGCAGTTCTTC | CASKENGGNEQFF
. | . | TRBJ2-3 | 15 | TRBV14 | TGTGCCAGCAGCCTATCCGAGTTAAGCACAGATACGCAGTATTTT | CASSLSELSTDTQYF
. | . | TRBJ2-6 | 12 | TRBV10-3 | TGTGCCATCCGGGCCCCCGGGGACGTCCTGACTTTC | CAIRAPGDVLTF
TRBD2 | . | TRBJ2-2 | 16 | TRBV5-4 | TGTGCCAGCAGCCCCGGGACTAGCGGAATCACCGGGGAGCTGTTTTTT | CASSPGTSGITGELFF
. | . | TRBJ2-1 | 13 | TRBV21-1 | TGTGCCAGTGGGGGGATCACTGACAATGAGCAGTTCTTC | CASGGITDNEQFF
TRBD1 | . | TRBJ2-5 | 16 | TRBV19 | TGTGCCAGTAGACCCGGGACAGGGGGGAGTGAAGAGACCCAGTACTTC | CASRPGTGGSEETQYF
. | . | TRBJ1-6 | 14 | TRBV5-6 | TGTGCCAGCAGCTTTTCCCAACGCGGTTCACCCCTCCACTTT | CASSFSQRGSPLHF
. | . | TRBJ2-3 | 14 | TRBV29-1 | TGCAGCGTTGGGATCCGAGGGAGCACAGATACGCAGTATTTT | CSVGIRGSTDTQYF
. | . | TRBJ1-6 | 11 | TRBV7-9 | TGTGCCAGCACCCCCCAGGCACCCCTCCACTTT | CASTPQAPLHF
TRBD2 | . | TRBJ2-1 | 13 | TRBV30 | TGTGCCTCGACGGGACTAGCGGACAATGAGCAGTTCTTC | CASTGLADNEQFF
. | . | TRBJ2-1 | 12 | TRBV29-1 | TGCAGCGTCGAGACAGCCTACAATGAGCAGTTCTTC | CSVETAYNEQFF
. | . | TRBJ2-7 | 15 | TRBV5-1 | TGCGCCAGCAGCTTCCCCTTCTCGTCCACCTACGAGCAGTACTTC | CASSFPFSSTYEQYF
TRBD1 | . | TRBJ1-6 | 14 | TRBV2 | TGTGCCAGCAGTCCGGACAGGGCATGGTCACCCCTCCACTTT | CASSPDRAWSPLHF
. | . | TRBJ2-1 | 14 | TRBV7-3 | TGTGCCAGCAGCTTAACTCCCGGGTACAATGAGCAGTTCTTC | CASSLTPGYNEQFF
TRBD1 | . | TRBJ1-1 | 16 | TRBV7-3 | TGTGCCAGCAGCTCCGGAGGGCAGGGGGCTAGAACTGAAGCTTTCTTT | CASSSGGQGARTEAFF
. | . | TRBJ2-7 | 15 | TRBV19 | TGTGCCAGTAGTATAGGATTAGCTGTCTACTACGAGCAGTACTTC | CASSIGLAVYYEQYF
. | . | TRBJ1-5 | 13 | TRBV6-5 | TGTGCCAGCAGTCGGAACTGGGGTCAGCCCCAGCATTTT | CASSRNWGQPQHF
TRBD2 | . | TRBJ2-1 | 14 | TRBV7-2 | TGTGCCAGCAGCTTACGCGGGAGGGCCAGTGAGCAGTTCTTC | CASSLRGRASEQFF
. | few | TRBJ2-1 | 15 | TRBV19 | TGTGCCAGTACCTTCGACAGGTCAACCTACAATGAGCAGTTCTTC | CASTFDRSTYNEQFF
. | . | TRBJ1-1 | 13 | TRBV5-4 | TGTGCCAGCAGCATGAGGGGGATCTCTGAAGCTTTCTTT | CASSMRGISEAFF
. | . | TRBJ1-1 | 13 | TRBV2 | TGTGCCAGCGGGTGGGAGGCCTCCTCGATAGCTTTCTTT | CASGWEASSIAFF